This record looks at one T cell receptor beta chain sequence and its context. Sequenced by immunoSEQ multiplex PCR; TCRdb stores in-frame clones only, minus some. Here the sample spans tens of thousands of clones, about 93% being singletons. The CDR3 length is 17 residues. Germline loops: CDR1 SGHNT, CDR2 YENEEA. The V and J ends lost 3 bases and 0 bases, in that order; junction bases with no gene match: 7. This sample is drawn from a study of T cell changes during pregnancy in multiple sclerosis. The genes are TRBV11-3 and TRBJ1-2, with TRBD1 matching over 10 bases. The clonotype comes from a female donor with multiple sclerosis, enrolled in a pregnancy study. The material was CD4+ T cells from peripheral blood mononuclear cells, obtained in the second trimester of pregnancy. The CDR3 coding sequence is TGTGCCAGCAGCTTTCGGGACAGGGGTCCCGCTAACTATGGCTACACCTTC. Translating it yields CASSFRDRGPANYGYTF. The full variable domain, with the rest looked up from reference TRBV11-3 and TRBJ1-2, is EAGVVQSPRYKIIEKKQPVAFWCNPISGHNTLYWYLQNLGQGPELLIRYENEEAVDDSQLPKDRFSAERLKGVDSTLKIQPAELGDSAVYLCASSFRDRGPANYGYTFGSGTRLTVV.